These 24 T cell receptor beta chains share one sample of origin, sequenced in a study of naive and memory T cell subsets. Two oligonucleotides, mixed equimolar, formed the beta constant-region primer covering TRBC1 and TRBC2. TCRdb re-called the UMI-ligation and nested PCR reads through MiXCR, storing one row per CDR3 protein. The sample gives roughly 98,000 distinct CDR3 sequences, 5.5% to 8.5% of which show up once; around 1.5% is in the top ten. What was sequenced was central memory CD4+ T cells from blood. The receptor set was obtained from a human donor in good health.

Many counts were recorded for this clonotype. The chain employs TRBV20-1 and TRBJ1-4; D is perhaps TRBD1 (5 bases). This CDR3 has 14 residues. Germline lookup yields CDR1 DFQATT and CDR2 SNEGSKA (reference sequence). The V end was cut by 4 bases, the J end by 6 bases, with 15 bases between. The CDR3 sequence is CSATRAGSDEKLFF. CDR3 nucleotide sequence: TGCAGTGCTACCAGGGCGGGGTCCGATGAAAAACTGTTTTTT.

This clonotype was seen many times. The genes are TRBV6-2 or TRBV6-3 and TRBJ2-7, with 8 bases aligning to TRBD2. Per the germline V gene, CDR1 is MNHEY and CDR2 is SVGEGT. With 4 bases clipped from V and 4 bases from J, the junction kept 6 bases outside the gene matches. The length of the CDR3 is 14 residues. DNA of the CDR3: TGTGCCAGCAGTTTTTCGGGAGGGAGATACGAGCAGTACTTC. Its translation is CASSFSGGRYEQYF.

This clonotype was seen ten or more times. This chain links TRBV12-3 or TRBV12-4 with TRBJ1-4, with D uncertain. Trimming cost V 6 bases and J 4 bases, with 15 bases left between them. The CDR3 has 15 amino acids. CDR3 amino acids: CASRLSQTHNEKLFF. In nucleotides, the CDR3 is TGTGCCAGCAGACTCTCTCAGACACATAATGAAAAACTGTTTTTT.

This clonotype was counted many times. This chain links TRBV11-3 with TRBJ2-3; D possibly corresponds to TRBD2 (6 bases). V was pared by 1 base and J by 4 bases, with 12 bases between. Germline V gene lookup returns CDR1 SGHNT and CDR2 YENEEA. This CDR3 is built from 15 residues. The CDR3 loop is CASSLGGRNADTQYF. The CDR3, as DNA: TGTGCCAGCAGCTTAGGAGGGAGGAACGCAGATACGCAGTATTTT.

The CDR3 spells CASRDYLGGNEQFF. CDR3 nucleotide sequence: TGTGCCAGCAGGGACTACCTTGGGGGCAATGAGCAGTTCTTC. The rearrangement uses TRBV6-1 and TRBJ2-1, with a possible D match to TRBD2 (6 bases). The CDR3 is 14 amino acids. From germline, CDR1 is MNHNS and CDR2 SASEGT. V dropped 6 bases and J dropped 6 bases, with 15 bases sitting between them.

This clonotype was seen repeatedly, ten times or more. This chain joins TRBV15 and TRBJ1-2; unclear D gene. Trimming removed 0 bases from V and 2 bases from J, with 25 bases in between. This CDR3 is built from 20 residues. CDR1 and CDR2 from the germline V gene are LNHNV and YYDKDF (reference sequence). DNA for the CDR3: TGTGCCACCAGCAGAGACCGAGACGGAGGATCGAGTCATAACAACTATGGCTACACCTTC. Translated: CATSRDRDGGSSHNNYGYTF. Full variable domain (missing parts from reference TRBV15 and TRBJ1-2): DAMVIQNPRYQVTQFGKPVTLSCSQTLNHNVMYWYQQKSSQAPKLLFHYYDKDFNNEADTPDNFQSRRPNTSFCFLDIRSPGLGDTAMYLCATSRDRDGGSSHNNYGYTFGSGTRLTVV.

The table lists this clonotype with many counts. The chain recombines TRBV12-3 or TRBV12-4 with TRBJ1-1, with D perhaps TRBD1 (6 bases). Between the trimmed V and J ends, which lost 3 bases and 3 bases, there was a span of 11 bases. This CDR3 has 14 residues. The CDR3 DNA reads TGTGCCAGCAGTTTGAACCGACAGGACACTGAAGCTTTCTTT. It translates to CASSLNRQDTEAFF.

This clonotype was counted many times. The genes are TRBV28 and TRBJ1-1; TRBD1 aligns across 8 bases. The germline CDR1 and CDR2 sequences are MDHEN and SYDVKM. Trimming removed 3 bases from V and 7 bases from J; junction bases left unmatched: 10. The CDR3 runs to 15 residues. This CDR3 reads CASSLPLTGGFEAFF. DNA for the CDR3: TGTGCCAGCAGTTTGCCCCTTACAGGGGGTTTTGAAGCTTTCTTT.

This clonotype was seen many times. The V and J genes are TRBV6-5 and TRBJ1-1, with TRBD1 identical over 8 bases. This CDR3 is 13 amino acids long. V gave up 10 bases and J gave up 3 bases; unmatched junction bases: 7. Germline-derived CDR1 and CDR2 are MNHEY and SVGAGI. The CDR3 DNA follows: TGTGCCACCCGACAGGGGCAACACACTGAAGCTTTCTTT. Translating it yields CATRQGQHTEAFF.

The sample holds a few counts of this clonotype. The rearrangement uses TRBV20-1 and TRBJ2-7; 12 bases map to TRBD2. The CDR3 totals 13 residues. The germline gives CDR1 DFQATT, CDR2 SNEGSKA (reference sequence). J was trimmed by 4 bases and V by 6 bases; bases with no gene match: 4. The CDR3 sequence is CSAPGLAGYEQYF. The CDR3 DNA is TGCAGTGCCCCAGGACTAGCGGGGTACGAGCAGTACTTC.

This clonotype was detected only a few times. The chain couples TRBV3-1 to TRBJ2-3; no reliable D call. V gave up 6 bases and J gave up 6 bases, with 7 bases separating them. Looked up from germline, CDR1 is LGHDT and CDR2 is YNNKEL (reference sequence). CDR3 length: 11 amino acids. CDR3 sequence (DNA): TGTGCCAGCAGTGATAGGGATACGCAGTATTTT. Translating gives CASSDRDTQYF.

J is TRBJ1-2 and V is TRBV12-3 or TRBV12-4; D possibly corresponds to TRBD1 (5 bases). Deletions cut 11 bases from V and 5 bases from J, with 15 bases between. This CDR3 contains 12 residues. In DNA form, the CDR3 reads TGTGCCCTCGCCAGGGCTCGATATGGCTACACCTTC. Translated: CALARARYGYTF.

This clonotype occurred many times. The chain employs TRBV3-1 and TRBJ1-5; D is unresolved. From germline, CDR1 is LGHDT and CDR2 YNNKEL (reference sequence). This CDR3 is built from 13 residues. V was shortened by 1 base and J by 6 bases, with 7 bases between the two germline ends. The CDR3 here is CASSQVSSQPQHF. CDR3 sequence (DNA): TGTGCCAGCAGCCAAGTCTCAAGTCAGCCCCAGCATTTT.

This clonotype was counted a few times. This rearrangement joins TRBV4-2 to TRBJ1-5; 8 bases agree with TRBD1. Germline V gene lookup returns CDR1 LGHNA and CDR2 YNFKEQ. The CDR3 spans 15 residues. The J segment lost 1 base and the V segment lost 4 bases, leaving 3 bases of the junction unmatched. CDR3 coding DNA: TGTGCCAGCAGCCCAGGGGGCGGGAGCAATCAGCCCCAGCATTTT. Translation: CASSPGGGSNQPQHF.

This clonotype is labeled as medium-sized. Its ends do not fully match the called genes, so a read error is possible. This chain connects TRBV18 to TRBJ1-2; 8 nucleotides match TRBD1. The CDR3 covers 13 residues. Per germline, CDR1 KGHSH and CDR2 LQKENI. As DNA, the CDR3 is TGTGCCAGCTCACCAGGACAGGGAGAGGTGGCCGGCTTC. This translates into CASSPGQGEVAGF.

The chain combines TRBV27 with TRBJ2-2; D possibly corresponds to TRBD1 (6 bases). Trimming took off 5 bases at V and 7 bases at J, with 23 bases between the two ends. This CDR3 has 17 amino acids. Germline V lookup: CDR1 MNHEY, CDR2 SMNVEV (reference sequence). In DNA, the CDR3 is TGTGCCAGCAGTAAATACCCCCCTCAAACAGGGATCGGGGAGCTGTTTTTT. This sequence encodes CASSKYPPQTGIGELFF.

The table lists this clonotype with a few counts. V is TRBV20-1 and J is TRBJ1-3; D remains unclear. Germline V gives CDR1 DFQATT, CDR2 SNEGSKA (reference sequence). CDR3 length: 13 residues. V gave up 3 bases and J gave up 0 bases, with 6 bases separating them. The CDR3 sequence is CSARAHSGNTIYF. Here the CDR3 DNA reads TGCAGTGCTAGGGCCCACTCTGGAAACACCATATATTTT.

This chain uses TRBV12-3 or TRBV12-4 with TRBJ1-5; a weak D match, TRBD1 (5 bases). This CDR3 region has 13 residues. V lost 3 bases to trimming and J lost 6 bases, with 9 bases between them. CDR3 residues: CASSLGDLQPQHF. CDR3 nucleotide sequence: TGTGCCAGCAGTTTGGGGGATCTTCAGCCCCAGCATTTT.

This clonotype was observed a few times. The chain has TRBV6-2 or TRBV6-3 and TRBJ2-7; D ambiguous. Germline CDR1 is MNHEY and CDR2 is SVGEGT. This CDR3 has 15 residues. V dropped 0 bases and J dropped 0 bases, with 9 bases sitting between them. DNA for the CDR3: TGTGCCAGCAGTTACTCGAAGGCTAGCTCCTACGAGCAGTACTTC. Its translation: CASSYSKASSYEQYF.

At least ten counts were recorded for this clonotype. CDR3 sequence reads: CASRSDTQYF. CDR3 DNA: TGTGCCAGCAGGTCAGATACGCAGTATTTT. The chain employs TRBV2 and TRBJ2-3, with D unresolved. The V gene lost 6 bases and the J gene lost 4 bases, with 2 bases spanning the gap. The germline gives CDR1 SNHLY, CDR2 FYNNEI. The CDR3 is 10 amino acids.

The CDR3 protein is CASSLGRGVQETQYF. The CDR3 DNA follows: TGTGCCAGCAGCCTAGGAAGGGGGGTCCAAGAGACCCAGTACTTC. This chain joins TRBV5-6 and TRBJ2-5; the D call may be TRBD1 or TRBD2 (6 bases each). Germline CDR1 SGHDT, CDR2 YYEEEE. This CDR3 is 15 amino acids long. Trimming shortened V by 4 bases and J by 1 base, and 14 bases separated the two germline ends.

This clonotype was picked up many times. The chain employs TRBV12-3 or TRBV12-4 and TRBJ2-5; 10 positions match TRBD1. The J segment lost 3 bases and the V segment lost 5 bases, leaving 6 bases of the junction unmatched. The length of the CDR3 is 15 residues. CDR3 sequence reads: CASSSHGTGEETQYF. The CDR3, as DNA: TGTGCCAGCAGTAGCCACGGGACAGGGGAAGAGACCCAGTACTTC.

Sample share makes this clonotype medium-sized. The chain employs TRBV15 and TRBJ2-1; D gene unclear. The germline V gene encodes CDR1 LNHNV and CDR2 YYDKDF (reference sequence). The ends were cut back, 3 bases at V and 5 bases at J, with 8 bases in the middle. This CDR3 region has 13 residues. The CDR3 DNA reads TGTGCCACCAGCAGCAGAGAACACAATGAGCAGTTCTTC. Amino acid sequence: CATSSREHNEQFF.

CDR3 sequence: CASSHTRYGTGELFF. The CDR3 coding sequence is TGTGCCAGCAGCCATACGCGGTATGGCACCGGGGAGCTGTTTTTT. The chain combines TRBV3-1 with TRBJ2-2; unclear D gene. CDR1 and CDR2 from the germline V gene are LGHDT and YNNKEL (reference sequence). The ends were cut back, 3 bases at V and 4 bases at J, with 12 bases in the middle. The CDR3 has 15 amino acids.